The next 30 T cell receptor beta chains were all read from a single sample in a study of T cell repertoires in MIS-A myocarditis. The table came from immunoSEQ multiplex PCR; TCRdb's copy has only in-frame clones and leaves some out. The sample has more than 9,000 clones, roughly 89% seen once. Specimen: thoracic lymph node tissue obtained at autopsy. Every receptor here comes from a man aged 18 to 29 with fulminant myocarditis from multisystem inflammatory syndrome in adults (MIS-A) after COVID-19.

The gene calls are TRBV19 and TRBJ1-5; D perhaps matches TRBD1 (6 bases). CDR3 length equals 16 residues. The germline V gene has CDR1 LNHDA and CDR2 SQIVND (reference sequence). Trimming stripped 2 bases from V and 0 bases from J, with 11 bases between. The CDR3 protein is CASSIRGGVSNQPQHF. The CDR3 DNA sequence: TGTGCCAGTAGTATACGAGGGGGGGTTAGCAATCAGCCCCAGCATTTT. Combining the CDR3 with reference TRBV19 and TRBJ1-5 gives the whole variable domain DGGITQSPKYLFRKEGQNVTLSCEQNLNHDAMYWYRQDPGQGLRLIYYSQIVNDFQKGDIAEGYSVSREKKESFPLTVTSAQKNPTAFYLCASSIRGGVSNQPQHFGDGTRLSIL.

V gene TRBV5-6 combines with J gene TRBJ1-1; D is unclear. Germline values: CDR1 SGHDT, CDR2 YYEEEE. The CDR3 contains 14 residues. V was shortened by 1 base and J by 2 bases, with 9 bases between the two germline ends. For the CDR3, the DNA is TGTGCCAGCAGCTTGTTTGGCTTAAACACTGAAGCTTTCTTT. Translated: CASSLFGLNTEAFF.

This chain uses TRBV28 with TRBJ1-5; 7 positions agree with TRBD1. In germline, CDR1 is MDHEN, CDR2 SYDVKM. Losses at the gene ends were 6 bases for V and 7 bases for J; bases not matched to a gene: 9. The CDR3 is made up of 14 amino acids. This CDR3 reads CASSGPQGEQPQHF. The CDR3 DNA reads TGTGCCAGCAGCGGGCCCCAGGGGGAACAGCCCCAGCATTTT. The full variable domain, its missing parts supplied by reference TRBV28 and TRBJ1-5, is DVKVTQSSRYLVKRTGEKVFLECVQDMDHENMFWYRQDPGLGLRLIYFSYDVKMKEKGDIPEGYSVSREKKERFSLILESASTNQTSMYLCASSGPQGEQPQHFGDGTRLSIL.

This chain uses TRBV5-6 with TRBJ1-3; D gene ambiguous. V lost 2 bases and J lost 0, with 6 bases in between. This CDR3 contains 14 residues. The V gene's germline CDR1 is SGHDT and CDR2 YYEEEE. The CDR3 protein is CASSFINSGNTIYF. Written as DNA, the CDR3 is TGTGCCAGCAGCTTTATAAACTCTGGAAACACCATATATTTT.

This chain links TRBV18 with TRBJ1-5, with TRBD1 as a possible D gene (5 bases). The CDR3 is 15 residues long. In germline, CDR1 is KGHSH, CDR2 LQKENI. Deletions cut 4 bases from V and 4 bases from J, with 14 bases between. CDR3 in amino acids: CASSLIGGENQPQHF. As DNA, the CDR3 is TGTGCCAGCTCACTTATCGGAGGGGAAAATCAGCCCCAGCATTTT.

The chain links TRBV3-1 (or the pseudogene TRBV3-2) to TRBJ2-5; TRBD1 might be the D (6 bases). The germline CDR1 and CDR2 sequences are LGHDT and YNNKEL (reference sequence). V was clipped by 2 bases and J by 4 bases, with 11 bases between them. The CDR3 consists of 14 residues. CDR3 residues: CASSQSFRGETQYF. CDR3 bases: TGTGCCAGCAGCCAAAGTTTCAGGGGAGAGACCCAGTACTTC.

The rearrangement uses TRBV5-6 and TRBJ1-2; tentative D call: TRBD1 (6 bases). This CDR3 is built from 13 residues. Trimming shortened V by 4 bases and J by 6 bases, and 13 bases separated the two germline ends. Germline CDR1 and CDR2: SGHDT and YYEEEE. CDR3 in DNA: TGTGCCAGCAGCGTACAGGGCACCGATGGCTACACCTTC. It translates to CASSVQGTDGYTF.

The genes are TRBV30 and TRBJ1-2; 7 bases fit TRBD1. V gave up 5 bases and J gave up 7 bases; unmatched junction bases: 10. The CDR3 extends over 13 amino acids. Germline CDR1 GTSNPN, CDR2 SVGIG (reference sequence). CDR3 protein: CAWEWSRGSGYTF. Here the CDR3 DNA reads TGTGCCTGGGAATGGAGCAGGGGGTCTGGCTACACCTTC.

V gene TRBV9 combines with J gene TRBJ2-5; 7 nucleotides match TRBD1. The length of the CDR3 is 13 residues. Germline CDR1 is SGDLS and CDR2 is YYNGEE. V gave up 0 bases and J gave up 5 bases; unmatched junction bases: 1. The CDR3: CASSVEGAETQYF. CDR3 nucleotide sequence: TGTGCCAGCAGCGTAGAGGGGGCTGAGACCCAGTACTTC.

The rearrangement joins TRBV7-9 to TRBJ2-1; 7 bases are a match to TRBD1. With V trimmed by 3 bases and J by 7 bases, 0 bases remained unmatched. The CDR3 contains 12 residues. CDR1 SEHNR and CDR2 FQNEAQ come from the germline V gene (reference sequence). CDR3 amino acids: CASSLGQNEQFF. The DNA of the CDR3 is TGTGCCAGCAGCTTGGGACAGAATGAGCAGTTCTTC.

The chain recombines TRBV9 with TRBJ1-2, with unresolved D. V gave up 0 bases and J gave up 8 bases, with 14 bases separating them. This CDR3 has 14 residues. Per the germline V gene, CDR1 is SGDLS and CDR2 is YYNGEE. The CDR3 bases are TGTGCCAGCAGCGTAGATTTGGGTCCGGGGGGCTACACCTTC. It codes for CASSVDLGPGGYTF.

There are a few counts of this clone. The genes are TRBV28 and TRBJ2-1, with TRBD2 matching over 12 bases. CDR3 size: 18 residues. With 3 bases clipped from V and 4 bases from J, the junction kept 10 bases outside the gene matches. From germline, CDR1 is MDHEN and CDR2 SYDVKM. The CDR3 bases are TGTGCCAGCAGTTTCCGACTAGCGGGAGTTGTAGGGTACAATGAGCAGTTCTTC. It codes for CASSFRLAGVVGYNEQFF.

V gene TRBV7-2 combines with J gene TRBJ2-2; D not certain. This CDR3 has 12 amino acids. The germline CDR1 and CDR2 sequences are SGHTA and FQGNSA. V was trimmed by 5 bases and J by 4 bases, leaving 5 bases between them. The CDR3 nucleotides read TGTGCCAGCAGCCAGGTCACCGGGGAGCTGTTTTTT. Protein sequence: CASSQVTGELFF. The full variable domain, rest sourced from reference TRBV7-2 and TRBJ2-2, is GAGVSQSPSNKVTEKGKDVELRCDPISGHTALYWYRQSLGQGLEFLIYFQGNSAPDKSGLPSDRFSAERTGGSVSTLTIQRTQQEDSAVYLCASSQVTGELFFGEGSRLTVL.

The V call is TRBV2, the J call TRBJ1-1, with a possible D match to TRBD1 (5 bases). Germline assignment: CDR1 SNHLY and CDR2 FYNNEI. CDR3 length equals 14 residues. The V gene lost 7 bases and the J gene lost 1 base, with 13 bases spanning the gap. CDR3 in amino acids: CASTGASRNTEAFF. DNA of the CDR3: TGTGCCAGCACTGGGGCGTCGAGGAACACTGAAGCTTTCTTT.

The chain couples TRBV27 to TRBJ1-1; D call uncertain. This CDR3 is built from 13 residues. Germline V gene data show CDR1 as MNHEY and CDR2 as SMNVEV (reference sequence). V gave up 6 bases and J gave up 0 bases, with 8 bases separating them. Here the CDR3 reads CASRQRLNTEAFF. As DNA, the CDR3 is TGTGCCAGCAGACAGAGGTTGAACACTGAAGCTTTCTTT.

The V call is TRBV9, the J call TRBJ2-2; D unclear. Germline V gene sequence: CDR1 SGDLS, CDR2 YYNGEE. The CDR3 spans 14 residues. Trimming pared 5 bases from V and 0 bases from J, leaving 8 bases between. This CDR3 reads CASRVEPNTGELFF. As DNA, the CDR3 is TGTGCCAGCAGGGTGGAACCGAACACCGGGGAGCTGTTTTTT.

The chain joins TRBV4-1 to TRBJ1-5; the D is unclear. V lost 3 bases, J lost 5 bases, and 14 bases lay in between. The CDR3 loop spans 15 amino acids. CDR1 MGHRA and CDR2 YSYEKL come from the germline V gene. The CDR3 protein is CASSQFDRSDQPQHF. CDR3 nucleotides: TGCGCCAGCAGCCAGTTTGACCGGAGTGATCAGCCCCAGCATTTT.

This sequence joins TRBV3-1 (or the pseudogene TRBV3-2) and TRBJ2-1; 8 nucleotides agree with TRBD1. The ends lost 3 bases at V and 7 bases at J; junction bases unmatched: 8. The CDR3 consists of 15 residues. Per the germline V gene, CDR1 is LGHDT and CDR2 is YNNKEL (reference sequence). The CDR3 protein is CASSQWDRPGNEQFF. CDR3 bases: TGTGCCAGCAGCCAGTGGGACAGGCCGGGGAATGAGCAGTTCTTC.

V usage is TRBV6-5 and J usage is TRBJ2-1, with TRBD1 matching over 10 bases. This CDR3 is 15 amino acids long. CDR1 MNHEY and CDR2 SVGAGI come from the germline V gene. With V trimmed by 2 bases and J by 5 bases, 3 bases remained unmatched. CDR3 region: CASSYGQGGNNEQFF. In nucleotides, the CDR3 is TGTGCCAGCAGTTACGGACAGGGGGGTAACAATGAGCAGTTCTTC.

V and J are TRBV7-2 and TRBJ1-4; TRBD1 agrees at 9 bases. The CDR3 length is 17 residues. V gave up 6 bases and J gave up 4 bases; unmatched junction bases: 12. CDR1 and CDR2 (germline): SGHTA, FQGNSA. The CDR3 here is CASRSTGGHAFNEKLFF. In DNA, the CDR3 is TGTGCCAGCAGGTCCACAGGGGGCCACGCCTTTAATGAAAAACTGTTTTTT.

The chain links TRBV10-1 to TRBJ1-1; unclear D gene. The CDR3 loop spans 13 amino acids. V lost 5 bases, J lost 1 base, and 8 bases lay in between. CDR1 is WNHNN, CDR2 SYGVQD, per germline (reference sequence). CDR3 in amino acids: CASSLGRNTEAFF. Here the CDR3 DNA reads TGCGCCAGCAGTCTGGGCCGGAACACTGAAGCTTTCTTT.

This chain links TRBV9 with TRBJ1-2, with 8 bases aligning to TRBD1. Trimming at V came to 4 bases and at J to 1 base, leaving 9 bases not matched to a gene. The length of the CDR3 is 16 residues. Germline V gene lookup returns CDR1 SGDLS and CDR2 YYNGEE. The CDR3: CASSTRGQGLNYGYTF. DNA for the CDR3: TGTGCCAGCAGCACCCGAGGACAGGGACTTAACTATGGCTACACCTTC.

V gene TRBV6-5 combines with J gene TRBJ2-7, with 10 nucleotides matching TRBD2. The CDR3 is 15 residues long. V dropped 6 bases and J dropped 3; count of bases not matched to a gene: 8. Germline CDR1 reads MNHEY; CDR2 reads SVGAGI. Here the CDR3 reads CASRIGLADYYEQYF. The CDR3 DNA sequence: TGTGCCAGCAGAATAGGACTAGCGGACTACTACGAGCAGTACTTC.

This chain connects TRBV28 to TRBJ1-6; D not certain. The V end was cut by 3 bases, the J end by 5 bases, with 14 bases between. The CDR3 extends over 16 amino acids. CDR1 is MDHEN and CDR2 is SYDVKM in the germline V gene. The CDR3 sequence is CASSFGPGMDNSPLHF. CDR3 coding DNA: TGTGCCAGCAGTTTTGGTCCGGGCATGGATAATTCACCCCTCCACTTT.

V usage is TRBV10-3 and J usage is TRBJ2-7; no clear D. The CDR3 is 11 residues long. With 2 bases removed from V and 3 bases from J, the gap between germline ends came to 2 bases. Germline V gives CDR1 ENHRY, CDR2 SYGVKD. CDR3 in amino acids: CAISENYEQYF. As DNA, the CDR3 is TGTGCCATCAGTGAGAACTACGAGCAGTACTTC.

The V and J genes are TRBV24-1 and TRBJ2-3, with 7 bases matching TRBD1. This CDR3 is built from 16 residues. The ends lost 3 bases at V and 0 bases at J; junction bases unmatched: 5. Germline V gene sequence: CDR1 KGHDR, CDR2 SFDVKD. Written as DNA, the CDR3 is TGTGCCACCAGTGATGGTGGACAGGAGAGCACAGATACGCAGTATTTT. Translation gives CATSDGGQESTDTQYF.

The CDR3 DNA reads TGTGCCAGCAGCGTACGGGACAGTTACACTGAAGCTTTCTTT. Translated: CASSVRDSYTEAFF. The J gene is TRBJ1-1, the V gene TRBV9; 7 bases are shared with TRBD1. V gave up 1 base and J gave up 3 bases; unmatched junction bases: 3. CDR1 SGDLS and CDR2 YYNGEE come from the germline V gene. CDR3 length equals 14 residues.

The chain uses TRBV5-1 and TRBJ1-3; 7 bases agree with TRBD1. Germline lookup yields CDR1 SGHRS and CDR2 YFSETQ. After removal of 3 bases from V and 4 bases from J, the junction contained 4 bases not matched to a gene. This CDR3 region has 14 residues. CDR3 residues: CASSSTGQGNTIYF. CDR3 in DNA: TGCGCCAGCAGCTCAACGGGACAGGGAAACACCATATATTTT.

CDR3 in amino acids: CASSPKDRSQGYNEQFF. As DNA, the CDR3 is TGTGCCAGCAGTCCCAAAGACAGGTCGCAGGGCTACAATGAGCAGTTCTTC. This chain joins TRBV28 and TRBJ2-1; the D gene is possibly TRBD1 (6 bases). Germline values: CDR1 MDHEN, CDR2 SYDVKM. The CDR3 extends over 17 amino acids. The V end was cut by 5 bases, the J end by 3 bases, with 20 bases between. Looking up the rest from reference TRBV28 and TRBJ2-1 gives the full variable domain: DVKVTQSSRYLVKRTGEKVFLECVQDMDHENMFWYRQDPGLGLRLIYFSYDVKMKEKGDIPEGYSVSREKKERFSLILESASTNQTSMYLCASSPKDRSQGYNEQFFGPGTRLTVL.

This chain uses TRBV2 with TRBJ1-2; D gene unclear. V gave up 3 bases and J gave up 2 bases, with 7 bases separating them. CDR1 and CDR2 from the germline V gene are SNHLY and FYNNEI. This CDR3 is 13 amino acids long. The CDR3 DNA reads as TGTGCCAGCAGTGACGGGCAGAACTATGGCTACACCTTC. Translated: CASSDGQNYGYTF. The whole variable domain, filled in from reference TRBV2 and TRBJ1-2, reads EPEVTQTPSHQVTQMGQEVILRCVPISNHLYFYWYRQILGQKVEFLVSFYNNEISEKSEIFDDQFSVERPDGSNFTLKIRSTKLEDSAMYFCASSDGQNYGYTFGSGTRLTVV.